A selection of T cell receptor beta chains follows, all from one sample in a study of cytomegalovirus exposure and HLA in healthy donors. Repertoires were generated with immunoSEQ multiplex PCR, while TCRdb's copy carries only in-frame clones and drops some. The data show about 93,000 clones, roughly 73% seen once. Sequenced sample: PBMCs. The receptors shown here come from a boy between 10 and 17 years old in good health and CMV-seronegative. The CDR3 runs from the conserved cysteine through the conserved F or W. The order of the fields is V gene, clone size, D gene, J gene, CDR3 DNA, CDR3 protein. The D gene is left open where the match is weak. Clone sizes are given selectively: once, few, many, or a class where the clone is expanded.

TRBV5-1	-	TRBD1	TRBJ2-7	TGCGCCAGCAATCTCGGGACAGGGACCTACGAGCAGTACTTC	CASNLGTGTYEQYF
TRBV28	-	TRBD2	TRBJ2-5	TGTGCCAGCAGTTTGACTAGCGGGAGATCGACGAGCTCAGACTTC	CASSLTSGRSTSSDF
TRBV13	-	-	TRBJ2-3	TGTGCCAGTCAGGGGGGTAAGACAGATACGCAGTATTTT	CASQGGKTDTQYF
TRBV30	-	-	TRBJ2-7	TGTGCCTGGAGTCTGCGGAGGGAGCAGTACTTC	CAWSLRREQYF
TRBV6-5	-	TRBD2	TRBJ2-1	TGTGCCAGCAGTTACTCGAAAAGCGGGGGGGTATCGTTCTTC	CASSYSKSGGVSFF
TRBV9	-	TRBD2	TRBJ2-2	TGTGCCAGCAGTCATCCGAGCGGGGCTAACACCGGGGAGCTGTTTTTT	CASSHPSGANTGELFF
TRBV28	-	-	TRBJ2-5	TGTGCCAGCTGGGGCGGAGAGACCCAGTACTTC	CASWGGETQYF
TRBV18	-	-	TRBJ1-2	TGTGCCAGCTCACGATACTCGGGGGTGGACTATGGCTACACCTTC	CASSRYSGVDYGYTF
TRBV6-5	few	TRBD1	TRBJ2-7	TGTGCCAGCAGTTACGAGGGACAGGGTACCTACGAGCAGTACTTC	CASSYEGQGTYEQYF
TRBV25-1	few	-	TRBJ2-5	TGTGCCAGCAGTGAACTCCGGGACAAAGAGACCCAGTACTTC	CASSELRDKETQYF
TRBV29-1	-	TRBD1	TRBJ1-1	TGCAGCGTTGTAGGGGGCGCTGAAGCTTTCTTT	CSVVGGAEAFF
TRBV7-7	-	TRBD2	TRBJ2-1	TGTGCTAGCAGCCCGATATCGGGGGGGGCGACTGAGCAGTTCTTC	CASSPISGGATEQFF
TRBV6-5	-	TRBD1	TRBJ2-1	TGTGCCAGCAGGGCAAGGGGGCGTGAGCAGTTCTTC	CASRARGREQFF
TRBV7-3	-	-	TRBJ1-1	TGTGCCAGCAGCTTCCTATACAACACTGAAGCTTTCTTT	CASSFLYNTEAFF
TRBV30	-	TRBD2	TRBJ2-3	TGTGCCTGGAGTAGCCGGCTAGCGGGGGTTCTAGATACGCAGTATTTT	CAWSSRLAGVLDTQYF
TRBV29-1	once	TRBD1	TRBJ2-5	TGCAGCGTTGATGGACAGGGGTTGGGGGGGACCCCGCGGCAAATGGTAGAGACCCAGTACTTC	CSVDGQGLGGTPRQMVETQYF
TRBV7-9	-	-	TRBJ2-7	TGTGCCAGCAGCTCAATAATCGGTAAAGACTACGAGCAGTACTTC	CASSSIIGKDYEQYF
TRBV29-1	-	TRBD1	TRBJ2-2	TGCAGCGTTGAAGTAGGTGGACAGGGGGCTACAGTGGGGGCCGGGGAGCTGTTTTTT	CSVEVGGQGATVGAGELFF
TRBV7-9	-	-	TRBJ1-2	TGTGCCAGCAGCGTACAAACGAACTATGGCTACACCTTC	CASSVQTNYGYTF
TRBV19	-	-	TRBJ1-2	TGTGCCAGTAGGATCGACAGAGACTATGGCTACACCTTC	CASRIDRDYGYTF
TRBV29-1	-	-	TRBJ2-2	TGCAGCGCCCGGACTAATTCCGGGGAGCTGTTTTTT	CSARTNSGELFF
TRBV13	-	TRBD1	TRBJ1-4	TGTGCCAGCAGCTTAGGAGGGACAGCTAATGAAAAACTGTTTTTT	CASSLGGTANEKLFF
TRBV9	-	TRBD1	TRBJ1-2	TGTGCCAGCAGCCCTGGGACAGGGGGTGGCTATGGCTACACCTTC	CASSPGTGGGYGYTF
TRBV7-9	-	-	TRBJ2-3	TGTGCCAGCAGCCCCCCCGGTCGGAGCACAGATACGCAGTATTTT	CASSPPGRSTDTQYF
TRBV9	-	-	TRBJ1-3	TGTGCCAGCAGCCCCTGGGGAGATGGAAACACCATATATTTT	CASSPWGDGNTIYF
TRBV4-2	-	TRBD2	TRBJ2-3	TGTGCCAGCAGCCCCCTAGCGGGAGCTCTGACAGATACGCAGTATTTT	CASSPLAGALTDTQYF
TRBV28	-	-	TRBJ1-6	TGTGCCAGCAGTCTCGTACAGGGTACCTATAATTCACCCCTCCACTTT	CASSLVQGTYNSPLHF
TRBV27	-	-	TRBJ1-1	TGTGCCAGCAGTTTTCGGAGAATGAACACTGAAGCTTTCTTT	CASSFRRMNTEAFF
TRBV7-9	-	TRBD2	TRBJ2-3	TGTGCCAGCAGCTTAGTTCTAGCGGGAGCCGCAGATACGCAGTATTTT	CASSLVLAGAADTQYF
TRBV30	-	-	TRBJ1-1	TGTGCCTGGAGTGTAGCCATGAACACTGAAGCTTTCTTT	CAWSVAMNTEAFF
TRBV10-2	-	-	TRBJ1-2	TGCGCCAGCAGAGCAAAGAAGATCGACAGCCAGGATGGCTACACCTTC	CASRAKKIDSQDGYTF
TRBV5-1	-	TRBD1	TRBJ2-2	TGCGCCAGCAGCCTCGGGACAGTGGCCGGGGAGCTGTTTTTT	CASSLGTVAGELFF
TRBV25-1	-	-	TRBJ2-1	TGTGCCAGCAGTGATCAGGGCTTGGAGCAGTTCTTC	CASSDQGLEQFF